The sequence of this TCR beta chain was determined in a study of shared clonotypes between healthy human individuals. Study-level results: The sampled material consisted only of blood, and tissue repertoires are likely to differ.

Here immunoSEQ multiplex PCR was the method, and the copy in TCRdb shows in-frame clones only, minus some. This table holds around 1.9 million clones, around 93% found once. CD8 cells regarded as naive lacked CD45RO, were positively chosen for CCR7, and omitted terminally differentiated effector memory CD45RA+ cells. The junction had 6 bases not matched to a gene; V was cut back by 5 bases and J by 2 bases. The length of the CDR3 is 14 residues. CDR1 SEHNR and CDR2 FQNEAQ come from the germline V gene (reference sequence). On this clone itself: Its antigen is as yet unknown.

The receptor's source is a man aged 18 to 30 in good health. Some clones in this sample may be carry-over from other donors' samples. This chain connects TRBV7-9 to TRBJ2-7; 7 positions agree with TRBD2. Sequenced material: naive CD8+ T cells from PBMCs. CDR3 coding DNA: TGTGCCAGCAGCGACCCTAGCGGAGCCTACGAGCAGTACTTC. Residues: CASSDPSGAYEQYF.